This TCR beta chain was sequenced in a study of cytomegalovirus exposure and HLA in healthy donors. This CDR3 comprises 15 residues. The germline CDR1 and CDR2 sequences are MGHRA and YSYEKL. V was cut by 1 base and J by 8 bases, with 14 bases left in between. The PCR had 60 Vbeta and 13 Jbeta primers. The data were produced by immunoSEQ multiplex PCR, yet TCRdb's version contains in-frame clones alone and is incomplete. The sample comprises some 160,000 clones, 65% to 80% of which are singletons, and 1.5% to 2% rests with the top ten. The clonotype was recovered from a woman aged 30 to 39 in good health and CMV-seronegative. The chain combines TRBV4-1 with TRBJ1-4, with D possibly TRBD1 on 6 matching bases. Sequencing used PBMCs. The CDR3 is CASSQGYTGKEKLFF. CDR3 sequence (DNA): TGCGCCAGCAGCCAAGGCTATACAGGGAAAGAAAAACTGTTTTTT.